This T cell receptor (beta chain) was recorded in a study of shared T cell receptors in the human thymus. Profiled with immunoSEQ multiplex PCR; TCRdb holds only in-frame clones, not every one. The table includes 550,000 to 800,000 clones, 80% to 90% detected once. Germline V gene data show CDR1 as WSHSY and CDR2 as SAAADI. The CDR3 has 13 residues. Trimming took 7 bases from V and 4 from J, leaving 11 bases between them. The sample was also reused in another study, on human thymus T cells. From that second work: Samples came from healthy Finnish infants during open corrective cardiac surgery. Thymus tissue was removed during corrective cardiac surgery. Seemingly biased V and J gene usage marked thymic and blood repertoires. Related research described thymic repertoires that were highly overlapping among unrelated individuals.

The V gene is TRBV10-2, the J gene TRBJ1-5; D is uncertain. This sequence originates from a girl under three years old with a congenital heart defect. The sequenced sample was thymocytes. The CDR3 sequence is CASIDNRNQPQHF. Written as DNA, the CDR3 is TGCGCCAGCATAGACAATCGGAATCAGCCCCAGCATTTT.